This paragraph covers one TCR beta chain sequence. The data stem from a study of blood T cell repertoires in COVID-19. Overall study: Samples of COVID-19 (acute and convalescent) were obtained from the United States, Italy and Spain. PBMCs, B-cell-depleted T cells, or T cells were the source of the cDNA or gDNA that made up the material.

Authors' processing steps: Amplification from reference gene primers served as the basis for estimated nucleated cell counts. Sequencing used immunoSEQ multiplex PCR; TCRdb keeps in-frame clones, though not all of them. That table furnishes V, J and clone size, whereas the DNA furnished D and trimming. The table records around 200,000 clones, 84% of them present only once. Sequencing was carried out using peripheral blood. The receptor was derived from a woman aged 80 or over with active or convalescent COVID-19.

The chain's CDR3 is CASSPREADTQYF. The CDR3 region has the DNA TGTGCCAGCTCACCGAGGGAGGCAGATACGCAGTATTTT. V gene TRBV18 combines with J gene TRBJ2-3; weak D call: TRBD2 (6 bases). V was cut by 3 bases and J by 4 bases, with 8 bases left in between. The CDR3 totals 13 residues. Looked up from germline, CDR1 is KGHSH and CDR2 is LQKENI. The entire variable domain, with the rest obtained from reference TRBV18 and TRBJ2-3, is as follows: NAGVMQNPRHLVRRRGQEARLRCSPMKGHSHVYWYRQLPEEGLKFMVYLQKENIIDESGMPKERFSAEFPKEGPSILRIQQVVRGDSAAYFCASSPREADTQYFGPGTRLTVL.